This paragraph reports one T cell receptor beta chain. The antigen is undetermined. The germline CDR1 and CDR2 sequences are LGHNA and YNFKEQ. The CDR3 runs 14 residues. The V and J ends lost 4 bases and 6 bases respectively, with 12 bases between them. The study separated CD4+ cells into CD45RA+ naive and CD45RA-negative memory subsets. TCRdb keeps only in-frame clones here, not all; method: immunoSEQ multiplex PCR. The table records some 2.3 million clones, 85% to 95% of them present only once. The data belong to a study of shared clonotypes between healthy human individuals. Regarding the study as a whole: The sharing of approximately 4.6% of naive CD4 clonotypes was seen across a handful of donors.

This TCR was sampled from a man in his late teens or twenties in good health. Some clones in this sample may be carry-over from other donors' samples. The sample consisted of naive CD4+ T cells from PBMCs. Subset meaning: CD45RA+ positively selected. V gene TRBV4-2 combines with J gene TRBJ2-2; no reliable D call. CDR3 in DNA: TGTGCCAGCAGCCCCGCGCCGGCCGCCGGGGAGCTGTTTTTT. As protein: CASSPAPAAGELFF.